The next 8 T cell receptor beta chains were all read from a single sample in a study of radiotherapy plus CTLA-4 blockade in lung cancer. Sequenced by immunoSEQ multiplex PCR; TCRdb stores in-frame clones only, minus some. Of more than 90,000 clones in the sample, more than 65% are singletons; the top ten hold roughly 5.2%. Sequencing was performed on peripheral blood, taken from a patient treated with radiotherapy plus ipilimumab. Receptor source: a human donor with non-small cell lung cancer who had a partial response to radiotherapy plus ipilimumab.

This clone was seen more than once but under ten times. The chain is built from TRBV19 and TRBJ1-5; TRBD1 agrees at 7 bases. The CDR3 loop spans 12 amino acids. Unmatched junction bases numbered 2, after V lost 6 bases and J lost 6 bases. Germline V lookup: CDR1 LNHDA, CDR2 SQIVND (reference sequence). CDR3 sequence reads: CASSDRVQPQHF. The CDR3 coding sequence is TGTGCCAGTAGCGACAGGGTTCAGCCCCAGCATTTT.

The chain couples TRBV5-1 to TRBJ2-3, with a weak D call TRBD2 (5 bases). V shed 3 bases and J shed 2 bases, with 16 bases lying between them. This CDR3 has 16 residues. Germline V CDR1 and CDR2: SGHRS, YFSETQ. The CDR3, as DNA: TGCGCCAGCAGCTACCGGCTAGCCCTATTCACAGATACGCAGTATTTT. It codes for CASSYRLALFTDTQYF.

CDR3 region: CASSPPWSGRVSGYTF. CDR3 nucleotide sequence: TGTGCCAGCTCACCACCATGGTCAGGGCGAGTATCTGGCTACACCTTC. This sequence joins TRBV18 and TRBJ1-2, with a possible D match to TRBD1 (5 bases). Germline V CDR1 and CDR2: KGHSH, LQKENI. Trimming removed 0 bases at V and 7 bases at J, with 18 bases between. The CDR3 length is 16 residues. The variable domain in full, completed from reference TRBV18 and TRBJ1-2, reads NAGVMQNPRHLVRRRGQEARLRCSPMKGHSHVYWYRQLPEEGLKFMVYLQKENIIDESGMPKERFSAEFPKEGPSILRIQQVVRGDSAAYFCASSPPWSGRVSGYTFGSGTRLTVV.

The chain uses TRBV2 and TRBJ2-2, with 8 bases lining up with TRBD1. Germline assignment: CDR1 SNHLY and CDR2 FYNNEI. There are 15 residues in the CDR3. V shed 6 bases, J shed 2 bases, and the junction held 5 bases outside the gene matches. The CDR3 loop is CASRRQGINTGELFF. CDR3 DNA: TGTGCCAGCAGGAGACAGGGGATAAACACCGGGGAGCTGTTTTTT.

The chain links TRBV6-5 to TRBJ2-7; D perhaps matches TRBD2 (6 bases). The germline gives CDR1 MNHEY, CDR2 SVGAGI. Trimming pared 2 bases from V and 6 bases from J, leaving 11 bases between. The CDR3 runs to 13 residues. CDR3 protein: CASSYRGSGEQYV. In nucleotides, the CDR3 is TGTGCCAGCAGTTACCGGGGGTCCGGCGAGCAGTACGTC.

J is TRBJ1-2 and V is TRBV28; 7 bases agree with TRBD1. V dropped 5 bases and J dropped 4; count of bases not matched to a gene: 19. Germline-derived CDR1 and CDR2 are MDHEN and SYDVKM. This CDR3 is built from 18 residues. The CDR3 sequence: CASSPPPDTGALIYGYTF. The DNA of the CDR3 is TGTGCCAGCAGTCCCCCCCCGGACACAGGGGCGCTAATCTATGGCTACACCTTC.

This chain joins TRBV6-1 and TRBJ2-1; D perhaps matches TRBD1 (5 bases). The CDR3 is 16 residues long. In germline, CDR1 is MNHNS, CDR2 SASEGT. Trimming removed 2 bases from V and 1 base from J, with 12 bases in between. The CDR3 bases are TGTGCCAGCAGTGAACGGTGGCAGGGATCCTACAATGAGCAGTTCTTC. It codes for CASSERWQGSYNEQFF.

This chain uses TRBV5-6 with TRBJ1-3; tentative D call: TRBD1 (6 bases). The CDR3 length is 16 residues. Trimming stripped 3 bases from V and 0 bases from J, with 13 bases between. From germline, CDR1 is SGHDT and CDR2 YYEEEE. In nucleotides, the CDR3 is TGTGCCAGCAGCTCGGGGGGCGATGTCTCTGGAAACACCATATATTTT. Translation: CASSSGGDVSGNTIYF.